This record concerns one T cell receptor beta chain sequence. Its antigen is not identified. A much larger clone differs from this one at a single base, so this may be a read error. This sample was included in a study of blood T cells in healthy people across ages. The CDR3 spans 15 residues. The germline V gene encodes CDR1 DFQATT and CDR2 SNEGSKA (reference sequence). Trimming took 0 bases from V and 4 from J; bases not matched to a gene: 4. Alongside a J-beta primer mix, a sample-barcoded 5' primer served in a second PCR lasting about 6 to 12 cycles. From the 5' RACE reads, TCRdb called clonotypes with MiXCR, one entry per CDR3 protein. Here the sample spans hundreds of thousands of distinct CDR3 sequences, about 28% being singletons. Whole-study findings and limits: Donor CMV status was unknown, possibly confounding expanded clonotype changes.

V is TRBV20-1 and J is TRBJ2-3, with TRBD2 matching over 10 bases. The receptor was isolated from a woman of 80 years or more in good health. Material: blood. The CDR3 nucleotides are TGCAGTGCTAGAGATTGTAGCGGGGGGCCAGATACGCAGTATTTT. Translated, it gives CSARDCSGGPDTQYF.